This T cell receptor (beta chain) was sequenced in a study of beta chain features in type 1 diabetes. Across the study: Cells sorted and examined across all samples totaled approximately 100 million. Study outcomes and limitations: Researchers cautioned that cDNA sequencing could over-represent cells with high TCR expression. For patients, the naive, central memory and Treg TCRB repertoires appeared more alike than for healthy donors. In all four CD4+ subsets, TCRB CDR3 length was significantly, moderately reduced in type 1 diabetes.

The sequenced template was cDNA made from the entire isolated RNA. About 3.5 million reads per sample on average were obtained from naive, central memory and regulatory T cell samples. Clones were sequenced by immunoSEQ multiplex PCR, and TCRdb holds only the in-frame ones, with some missing. Among 500,000 to 650,000 clones listed, around 12% were seen once. This clone has a handful of counts. No antigen is known for it. With 4 bases clipped from V and 5 bases from J, the junction kept 1 base outside the gene matches. This CDR3 region has 12 residues. CDR1 and CDR2 from the germline V gene are SGHRS and YFSETQ.

Sequencing was performed on naive CD4+ T cells from blood. The TCR was taken from a man between 25 and 39 years old with type 1 diabetes. V gene TRBV5-1 combines with J gene TRBJ1-1, with 8 bases lining up with TRBD1. The CDR3 coding sequence is TGCGCCAGCAGCAGACAGGGGACTGAAGCTTTCTTT. Its protein product is CASSRQGTEAFF.